This T cell receptor beta chain comes out of a study of T cell repertoires and HLA-DP antigens. Study-wide background: One stimulator alloantigen differed from self by one groove amino acid; the other by ten. DNA input averaged about 220 ng in sorted CD137+CD4+ and roughly 1,100 ng in pre-culture CD4+.

Amplification used primers for 54 TRBV and 13 TRBJ segments. Some clones are missing from TCRdb's copy, which holds only in-frame ones; the method was immunoSEQ multiplex PCR. The table has about 73,000 clones, about 80% seen once. Comment on this clone: No antigen is known for it.

Trimming shortened V by 4 bases and J by 4 bases, and 14 bases separated the two germline ends. Germline-derived CDR1 and CDR2 are SGHDT and YYEEEE. The CDR3 loop spans 14 amino acids. Study findings and constraints: Naive and memory CD4+ repertoires were not analysed separately.

The sample consisted of CD4+ T cells from PBMCs. The source of this sequence is a man aged 55-75 years in good health and CMV-seronegative. The V call is TRBV5-6, the J call TRBJ2-5, with a possible D match to TRBD1 (5 bases). This chain's CDR3 is CASSLDNQIETQYF. DNA for the CDR3: TGTGCCAGCAGCCTGGACAACCAGATAGAGACCCAGTACTTC.